Each of the 21 T cell receptor beta chains below was sequenced from the same sample in a study of blood T cell repertoires in COVID-19. Profiling relied on immunoSEQ multiplex PCR, and the TCRdb table lists in-frame clones only, not all of them. The sample carries about 74,000 clones, 84% recorded once. Sequenced material: peripheral blood. These receptors were taken from a man aged 65 to 85 with acute or convalescent COVID-19.

V and J are TRBV7-2 and TRBJ2-3; D gene unclear. V gave up 1 base and J gave up 2 bases, with 7 bases separating them. Germline loops: CDR1 SGHTA, CDR2 FQGNSA. This CDR3 has 14 residues. CDR3 loop: CASSLGGPTDTQYF. DNA for the CDR3: TGTGCCAGCAGCTTAGGTGGCCCCACAGATACGCAGTATTTT.

The rearrangement uses TRBV29-1 and TRBJ1-3; a possible D gene is TRBD1 (6 bases). CDR1 and CDR2 (germline): SQVTM, ANQGSEA. Trimming left V 4 bases short and J 0 bases short, with 13 bases between. This CDR3 spans 15 amino acids. CDR3 protein: CSVVPDRYSGNTIYF. The DNA for the CDR3 is TGCAGCGTTGTGCCGGACAGATACTCTGGAAACACCATATATTTT.

About this clone: Other DNA sequences in the same sample also yield this CDR3. This sequence joins TRBV27 and TRBJ1-5, with a tentative D call TRBD1 (6 bases). V lost 5 bases to trimming and J lost 4 bases, with 12 bases between them. Germline V gene data show CDR1 as MNHEY and CDR2 as SMNVEV (reference sequence). The CDR3 is 14 residues long. The CDR3 DNA reads TGTGCCAGCAGTCTAACAGGGATAAATCAGCCCCAGCATTTT. Its protein product is CASSLTGINQPQHF.

This clone has only a few counts. This chain connects TRBV5-1 to TRBJ1-1, with 7 bases lining up with TRBD1. The germline V gene has CDR1 SGHRS and CDR2 YFSETQ. The CDR3 sequence is 15 residues long. The V segment lost 3 bases and the J segment 1 base; nucleotides outside the gene matches: 6. CDR3 protein: CASSYSGTENTEAFF. In nucleotides, the CDR3 is TGCGCCAGCAGCTACTCCGGGACAGAGAACACTGAAGCTTTCTTT. Full variable domain (missing parts from reference TRBV5-1 and TRBJ1-1): KAGVTQTPRYLIKTRGQQVTLSCSPISGHRSVSWYQQTPGQGLQFLFEYFSETQRNKGNFPGRFSGRQFSNSRSEMNVSTLELGDSALYLCASSYSGTENTEAFFGQGTRLTVV.

The CDR3 here is CASSQEEGRGKNIQYF. Here the CDR3 DNA reads TGCGCCAGCAGCCAAGAGGAGGGGCGCGGCAAAAACATTCAGTACTTC. The chain employs TRBV4-1 and TRBJ2-4; possible D gene TRBD2, 6 bases. Germline V gene lookup returns CDR1 MGHRA and CDR2 YSYEKL. Trimming removed 0 bases from V and 3 bases from J, with 12 bases in between. The CDR3 covers 16 residues.

The genes are TRBV5-1 and TRBJ1-2, with TRBD1 identical over 9 bases. Trimming took 5 bases from V and 5 from J; bases not matched to a gene: 4. There are 13 residues in the CDR3. Germline-derived CDR1 and CDR2 are SGHRS and YFSETQ. The CDR3 sequence: CASSPGTGYGYTF. CDR3 bases: TGCGCCAGCAGTCCCGGGACAGGGTATGGCTACACCTTC.

This clone was detected a few times. The chain carries TRBV12-3 or TRBV12-4 and TRBJ2-7, with TRBD2 as a possible D gene (6 bases). Between the trimmed V and J ends, which lost 6 bases and 4 bases, there was a span of 10 bases. CDR3 length equals 12 residues. The DNA of the CDR3 is TGTGCCAGCAGCCGGGGACTTTACGAGCAGTACTTC. Translating gives CASSRGLYEQYF.

This chain links TRBV4-1 with TRBJ2-1; 12 nucleotides match TRBD2. Germline CDR1 and CDR2: MGHRA and YSYEKL. The CDR3 is 15 amino acids. V shed 3 bases, J shed 6 bases, and the junction held 3 bases outside the gene matches. This CDR3 is CASSHRLAGANEQFF. CDR3 DNA sequence: TGCGCCAGCAGCCACCGACTAGCGGGAGCCAATGAGCAGTTCTTC.

The V call is TRBV5-1, the J call TRBJ2-5; 13 bases fit TRBD2. This CDR3 is 15 amino acids long. Germline trimming cut 4 bases from V and 6 bases from J; bases unmatched to any gene: 6. Germline CDR1 and CDR2: SGHRS and YFSETQ. The CDR3 is CASSPETSGRKTQYF. In nucleotides, the CDR3 is TGCGCCAGCAGCCCCGAGACTAGCGGGAGGAAGACCCAGTACTTC. Supplemented by reference TRBV5-1 and TRBJ2-5, the full variable domain reads KAGVTQTPRYLIKTRGQQVTLSCSPISGHRSVSWYQQTPGQGLQFLFEYFSETQRNKGNFPGRFSGRQFSNSRSEMNVSTLELGDSALYLCASSPETSGRKTQYFGPGTRLLVL.

The CDR3: CSASFGRGSSYNEQFF. CDR3 in DNA: TGCAGTGCTAGTTTTGGGAGGGGGAGCTCCTACAATGAGCAGTTCTTC. This chain connects TRBV20-1 to TRBJ2-1; TRBD2 is a possible D gene (7 bases). CDR3 size: 16 residues. The V gene's germline CDR1 is DFQATT and CDR2 SNEGSKA (reference sequence). With 3 bases removed from V and 0 bases from J, the gap between germline ends came to 15 bases.

The CDR3 DNA reads as TGTGCCAGCAGCCAAGGGACAGGGCCTACCTACGAGCAGTACTTC. The encoded protein is CASSQGTGPTYEQYF. The rearrangement uses TRBV3-1 (or the pseudogene TRBV3-2) and TRBJ2-7; 8 bases agree with TRBD1. This CDR3 has 15 amino acids. Germline V gene lookup returns CDR1 LGHDT and CDR2 YNNKEL (reference sequence). After removal of 1 base from V and 2 bases from J, the junction contained 4 bases not matched to a gene.

This clone was picked up one time. The V and J genes are TRBV10-2 and TRBJ1-5, with D possibly being TRBD1 (6 bases). Germline-derived CDR1 and CDR2 are WSHSY and SAAADI. This CDR3 has 16 amino acids. Trimming took 3 bases from V and 1 from J, leaving 13 bases between them. CDR3 bases: TGCGCCAGCAGTGACATTTTACAGGGAAGCAATCAGCCCCAGCATTTT. It translates to CASSDILQGSNQPQHF.

The V call is TRBV4-1, the J call TRBJ2-7, with TRBD2 matching 9 bases. Germline V gene sequence: CDR1 MGHRA, CDR2 YSYEKL. The V and J ends lost 4 bases and 6 bases, in that order; junction bases with no gene match: 10. This CDR3 is 15 amino acids long. The CDR3 reads CASSPNPSGAGEQYF. DNA of the CDR3: TGCGCCAGCAGCCCCAACCCTAGCGGGGCTGGCGAGCAGTACTTC.

V and J are TRBV24-1 and TRBJ2-1; 10 nucleotides line up with TRBD1. J was trimmed by 8 bases and V by 10 bases; bases with no gene match: 10. The CDR3 covers 14 residues. The germline CDR1 and CDR2 sequences are KGHDR and SFDVKD. CDR3 region: CATKGTGEFDEQFF. The DNA for the CDR3 is TGTGCCACTAAGGGGACAGGGGAATTCGATGAGCAGTTCTTC.

CDR3 in amino acids: CASSLDSGTFYNEQFF. CDR3 nucleotides: TGTGCCAGCAGCTTAGATTCCGGGACTTTCTACAATGAGCAGTTCTTC. The J gene is TRBJ2-1, the V gene TRBV7-9; weak D call: TRBD2 (6 bases). This CDR3 region has 16 residues. Trimming cost V 1 base and J 3 bases, with 13 bases left between them. From germline, CDR1 is SEHNR and CDR2 FQNEAQ (reference sequence).

V and J are TRBV20-1 and TRBJ1-1, with D unclear. Germline CDR1 is DFQATT and CDR2 is SNEGSKA (reference sequence). Trimming cost V 3 bases and J 4 bases, with 15 bases left between them. This CDR3 region has 14 residues. For the CDR3, the DNA is TGCAGTGCTAGTGGTGGGCGCGTGGGCACTGAAGCTTTCTTT. This sequence encodes CSASGGRVGTEAFF.

The V call is TRBV12-3 or TRBV12-4, the J call TRBJ1-2; D is perhaps TRBD1 (6 bases). This CDR3 has 13 amino acids. V lost 2 bases to trimming and J lost 6 bases, with 10 bases between them. CDR3 in amino acids: CASSLNREHGYTF. In DNA, the CDR3 is TGTGCCAGCAGTTTAAACAGGGAACATGGCTACACCTTC.

The V gene is TRBV28, the J gene TRBJ2-2; TRBD1 is a possible D gene (6 bases). The germline V gene has CDR1 MDHEN and CDR2 SYDVKM. The CDR3 totals 15 residues. V lost 5 bases and J lost 7, with 17 bases in between. CDR3 region: CASSPPGTPVGELFF. The CDR3 DNA reads as TGTGCCAGCAGTCCTCCGGGGACACCCGTCGGGGAGCTGTTTTTT.

This sequence joins TRBV2 and TRBJ2-5; a possible D gene is TRBD1 (5 bases). The CDR3 spans 12 residues. Germline V gene data show CDR1 as SNHLY and CDR2 as FYNNEI. V lost 8 bases and J lost 1, with 8 bases in between. CDR3 in amino acids: CASRTGQETQYF. CDR3 in DNA: TGTGCCAGCCGAACAGGCCAAGAGACCCAGTACTTC.

V and J are TRBV7-2 and TRBJ1-1; D is perhaps TRBD1 (5 bases). The CDR3 consists of 13 residues. The germline gives CDR1 SGHTA, CDR2 FQGNSA. Trimming removed 6 bases at V and 6 bases at J, with 14 bases between. The DNA for the CDR3 is TGTGCCAGCAGTCAGGGTGTCATCGCTGAAGCTTTCTTT. Translated: CASSQGVIAEAFF.

V usage is TRBV5-4 and J usage is TRBJ2-5, with 7 bases identical to TRBD2. This CDR3 has 11 amino acids. V shed 3 bases, J shed 9 bases, and the junction held 2 bases outside the gene matches. Germline CDR1 SGHNT, CDR2 YYREEE (reference sequence). The CDR3 region has the DNA TGTGCCAGCAGCTCTCGGGGGGCCCAGTACTTC. Its protein product is CASSSRGAQYF.